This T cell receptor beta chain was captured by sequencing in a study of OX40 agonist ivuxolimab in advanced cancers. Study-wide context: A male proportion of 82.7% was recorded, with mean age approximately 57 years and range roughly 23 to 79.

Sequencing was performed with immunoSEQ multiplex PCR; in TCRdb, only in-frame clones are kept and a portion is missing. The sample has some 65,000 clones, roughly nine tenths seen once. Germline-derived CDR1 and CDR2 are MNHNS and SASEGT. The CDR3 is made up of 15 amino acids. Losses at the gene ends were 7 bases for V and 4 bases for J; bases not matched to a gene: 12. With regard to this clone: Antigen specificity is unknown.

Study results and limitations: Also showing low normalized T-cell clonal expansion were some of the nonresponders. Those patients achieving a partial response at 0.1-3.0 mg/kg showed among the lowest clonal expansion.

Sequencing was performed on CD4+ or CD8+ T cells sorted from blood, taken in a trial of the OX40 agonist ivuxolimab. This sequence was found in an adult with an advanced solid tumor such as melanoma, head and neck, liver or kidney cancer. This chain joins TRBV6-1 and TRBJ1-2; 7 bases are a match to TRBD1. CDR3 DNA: TGTGCCAGCATTAGACAGGGAGCTCCTTCCTATGGCTACACCTTC. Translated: CASIRQGAPSYGYTF.